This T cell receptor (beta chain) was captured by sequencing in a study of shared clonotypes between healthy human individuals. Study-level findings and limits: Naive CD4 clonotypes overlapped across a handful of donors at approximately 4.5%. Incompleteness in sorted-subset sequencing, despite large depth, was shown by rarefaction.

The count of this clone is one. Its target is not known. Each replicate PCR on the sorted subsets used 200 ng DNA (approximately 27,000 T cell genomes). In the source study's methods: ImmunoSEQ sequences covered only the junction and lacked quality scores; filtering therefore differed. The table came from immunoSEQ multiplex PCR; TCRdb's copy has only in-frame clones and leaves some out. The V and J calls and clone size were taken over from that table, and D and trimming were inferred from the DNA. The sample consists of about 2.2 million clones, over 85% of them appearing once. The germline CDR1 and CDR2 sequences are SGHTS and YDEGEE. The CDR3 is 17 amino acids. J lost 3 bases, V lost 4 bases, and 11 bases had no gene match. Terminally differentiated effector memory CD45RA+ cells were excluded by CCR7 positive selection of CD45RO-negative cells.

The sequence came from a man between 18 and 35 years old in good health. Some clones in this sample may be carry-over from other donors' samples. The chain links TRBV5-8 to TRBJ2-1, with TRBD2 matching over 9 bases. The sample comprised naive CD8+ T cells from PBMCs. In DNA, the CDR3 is TGTGCCAGCAGCACCTTGACTAGCGGACTACTCTACAATGAGCAGTTCTTC. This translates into CASSTLTSGLLYNEQFF.